The source of this T cell receptor beta chain is a study of CD8 T cells in ankylosing spondylitis. The V end lost 4 bases, the J end lost 0 bases, and 11 bases lay between the germline ends. The CDR3 has 14 amino acids. Germline CDR1 and CDR2: SQVTM and ANQGSEA. TCRdb re-analysed the 5' RACE reads in MiXCR, keeping a single row per CDR3 protein. The sample carries about 250,000 distinct CDR3 sequences, roughly 32% recorded once. The receptor comes from a male donor with ankylosing spondylitis or in good health (not recorded which). Sequenced sample: blood, either unsorted or a sorted T cell fraction (not recorded which). V is TRBV29-1 and J is TRBJ2-3; perhaps TRBD1 as D (6 bases). In DNA form, the CDR3 reads TGCAGCGTTGTAAGGACAGCGAGCACAGATACGCAGTATTTT. Its translation: CSVVRTASTDTQYF.